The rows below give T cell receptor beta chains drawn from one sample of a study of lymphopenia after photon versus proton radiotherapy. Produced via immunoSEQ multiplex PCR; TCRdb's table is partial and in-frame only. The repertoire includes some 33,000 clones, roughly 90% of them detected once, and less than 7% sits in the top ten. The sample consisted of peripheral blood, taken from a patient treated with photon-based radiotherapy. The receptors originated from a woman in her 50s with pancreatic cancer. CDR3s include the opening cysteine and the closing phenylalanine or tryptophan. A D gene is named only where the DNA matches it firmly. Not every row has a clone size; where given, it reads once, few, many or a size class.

CDR3 protein: CASSKEASGSTISDTQYF
CDR3 DNA: TGTGCCAGCAGCAAAGAGGCTAGCGGGAGTACTATCTCAGATACGCAGTATTTT
J gene: TRBJ2-3
CDR3 length: 18
D gene: NA
clone size: once
V gene: TRBV21-1

CDR3 protein: CASYLYQHGEQFF
CDR3 DNA: TGTGCCAGCTACCTCTACCAGCACGGTGAGCAGTTCTTC
J gene: TRBJ2-1
CDR3 length: 13
D gene: NA
clone size: NA
V gene: TRBV28

CDR3 protein: CASSVGQGNTEAFF
CDR3 DNA: TGCGCCAGCAGCGTGGGACAGGGCAACACTGAAGCTTTCTTT
J gene: TRBJ1-1
CDR3 length: 14
D gene: TRBD1
clone size: NA
V gene: TRBV5-1

CDR3 protein: CASSPTGGGSYEQYF
CDR3 DNA: TGTGCCAGCAGCCCGACAGGGGGTGGCTCCTACGAGCAGTACTTC
J gene: TRBJ2-7
CDR3 length: 15
D gene: TRBD1
clone size: NA
V gene: TRBV28

CDR3 protein: CASSLALAGDLYEQYF
CDR3 DNA: TGTGCCAGCAGCTTAGCGCTAGCGGGGGACCTCTACGAGCAGTACTTC
J gene: TRBJ2-7
CDR3 length: 16
D gene: TRBD2
clone size: once
V gene: TRBV7-9

CDR3 protein: CASRRDRFKTGELFF
CDR3 DNA: TGTGCCAGCAGGAGGGACAGGTTTAAGACCGGGGAGCTGTTTTTT
J gene: TRBJ2-2
CDR3 length: 15
D gene: TRBD1
clone size: NA
V gene: TRBV28

CDR3 protein: CASSAAGPGPSGANVLTF
CDR3 DNA: TGTGCCAGCAGTGCCGCGGGACCAGGTCCATCTGGGGCCAACGTCCTGACTTTC
J gene: TRBJ2-6
CDR3 length: 18
D gene: NA
clone size: NA
V gene: TRBV27

CDR3 protein: CASSLVGVGEKLFF
CDR3 DNA: TGTGCCAGCAGCTTAGTGGGAGTGGGAGAAAAACTGTTTTTT
J gene: TRBJ1-4
CDR3 length: 14
D gene: NA
clone size: NA
V gene: TRBV13

CDR3 protein: CSVESGANVLTF
CDR3 DNA: TGCAGCGTTGAAAGTGGGGCCAACGTCCTGACTTTC
J gene: TRBJ2-6
CDR3 length: 12
D gene: NA
clone size: once
V gene: TRBV29-1

CDR3 protein: CASSGASSEPYEQYF
CDR3 DNA: TGTGCCAGCAGTGGGGCCTCGAGCGAACCCTACGAGCAGTACTTC
J gene: TRBJ2-7
CDR3 length: 15
D gene: NA
clone size: NA
V gene: TRBV6-6

CDR3 protein: CASSLGGSANEKLFF
CDR3 DNA: TGTGCCAGCAGCTTGGGGGGGTCCGCTAATGAAAAACTGTTTTTT
J gene: TRBJ1-4
CDR3 length: 15
D gene: NA
clone size: NA
V gene: TRBV7-9

CDR3 protein: CASTDSGRGGEQFF
CDR3 DNA: TGTGCCAGCACAGATAGCGGGAGGGGGGGTGAGCAGTTCTTC
J gene: TRBJ2-1
CDR3 length: 14
D gene: TRBD2
clone size: NA
V gene: TRBV6-6

CDR3 protein: CASNESGQAKNIQYF
CDR3 DNA: TGTGCCAGCAACGAATCTGGACAGGCCAAAAACATTCAGTACTTC
J gene: TRBJ2-4
CDR3 length: 15
D gene: NA
clone size: NA
V gene: TRBV28

CDR3 protein: CASSPQAGRHEQFF
CDR3 DNA: TGTGCCAGCTCACCACAGGCGGGGCGCCATGAGCAGTTCTTC
J gene: TRBJ2-1
CDR3 length: 14
D gene: NA
clone size: once
V gene: TRBV18

CDR3 protein: CSVVGDEKLFF
CDR3 DNA: TGCAGCGTTGTAGGGGATGAAAAACTGTTTTTT
J gene: TRBJ1-4
CDR3 length: 11
D gene: NA
clone size: NA
V gene: TRBV29-1

CDR3 protein: CASSSLTETVEQYF
CDR3 DNA: TGTGCCAGCAGCAGCCTGACAGAGACGGTCGAGCAGTACTTC
J gene: TRBJ2-7
CDR3 length: 14
D gene: NA
clone size: few
V gene: TRBV2

CDR3 protein: CASSYMGTGTGELFF
CDR3 DNA: TGTGCCAGCAGCTACATGGGGACTGGGACCGGGGAGCTGTTTTTT
J gene: TRBJ2-2
CDR3 length: 15
D gene: NA
clone size: NA
V gene: TRBV6-6

CDR3 protein: CASSPPGTSVYYNEQFF
CDR3 DNA: TGTGCCAGCAGTCCCCCCGGGACTAGCGTTTATTACAATGAGCAGTTCTTC
J gene: TRBJ2-1
CDR3 length: 17
D gene: TRBD2
clone size: NA
V gene: TRBV28

CDR3 protein: CAWSVGVLSNQPQHF
CDR3 DNA: TGTGCCTGGAGTGTTGGGGTACTTAGCAATCAGCCCCAGCATTTT
J gene: TRBJ1-5
CDR3 length: 15
D gene: NA
clone size: NA
V gene: TRBV30

CDR3 protein: CASSPGDFFMPSGVTYEQYF
CDR3 DNA: TGTGCCAGCAGCCCCGGGGACTTCTTTATGCCAAGCGGGGTTACCTACGAGCAGTACTTC
J gene: TRBJ2-7
CDR3 length: 20
D gene: TRBD2
clone size: NA
V gene: TRBV28

CDR3 protein: CASSLKRRQGKNEKLFF
CDR3 DNA: TGTGCCAGCAGCTTAAAAAGGAGACAGGGGAAAAATGAAAAACTGTTTTTT
J gene: TRBJ1-4
CDR3 length: 17
D gene: TRBD1
clone size: NA
V gene: TRBV11-3

CDR3 protein: CASSFQGHTEAFF
CDR3 DNA: TGTGCCAGCAGTTTCCAGGGTCACACTGAAGCTTTCTTT
J gene: TRBJ1-1
CDR3 length: 13
D gene: NA
clone size: NA
V gene: TRBV27

CDR3 protein: CASSLGQGDRGYTF
CDR3 DNA: TGTGCCAGCAGCTTGGGACAGGGGGACAGAGGCTACACCTTC
J gene: TRBJ1-2
CDR3 length: 14
D gene: TRBD1
clone size: NA
V gene: TRBV5-4

CDR3 protein: CASSLDRARGNEKLFF
CDR3 DNA: TGTGCCAGCAGCCTGGACAGGGCACGGGGTAATGAAAAACTGTTTTTT
J gene: TRBJ1-4
CDR3 length: 16
D gene: TRBD1
clone size: NA
V gene: TRBV7-2

CDR3 protein: CASISLAGTSYEQYF
CDR3 DNA: TGTGCCAGCATATCCCTAGCGGGAACTTCCTACGAGCAGTACTTC
J gene: TRBJ2-7
CDR3 length: 15
D gene: TRBD2
clone size: NA
V gene: TRBV6-1

CDR3 protein: CASSIQRAGGYTF
CDR3 DNA: TGTGCCAGTAGTATCCAGCGGGCTGGAGGCTACACCTTC
J gene: TRBJ1-2
CDR3 length: 13
D gene: NA
clone size: NA
V gene: TRBV19

CDR3 protein: CASSSQYEQYF
CDR3 DNA: TGTGCCAGCAGTTCCCAGTACGAGCAGTACTTC
J gene: TRBJ2-7
CDR3 length: 11
D gene: NA
clone size: few
V gene: TRBV27

CDR3 protein: CASSQTGGVSNEQFF
CDR3 DNA: TGTGCCAGCAGCCAGACTGGGGGAGTCTCAAATGAGCAGTTCTTC
J gene: TRBJ2-1
CDR3 length: 15
D gene: NA
clone size: NA
V gene: TRBV11-3

CDR3 protein: CASSLSVISSYNEQFF
CDR3 DNA: TGTGCCAGCAGTTTATCAGTCATTAGCTCCTACAATGAGCAGTTCTTC
J gene: TRBJ2-1
CDR3 length: 16
D gene: NA
clone size: NA
V gene: TRBV27

CDR3 protein: CASSPMTSGSHEQYF
CDR3 DNA: TGTGCCAGCAGCCCAATGACTAGCGGGAGCCACGAGCAGTACTTC
J gene: TRBJ2-7
CDR3 length: 15
D gene: TRBD2
clone size: NA
V gene: TRBV7-2

CDR3 protein: CASSLAQGIGTGELFF
CDR3 DNA: TGTGCCAGCAGTTTAGCACAGGGAATTGGGACCGGGGAGCTGTTTTTT
J gene: TRBJ2-2
CDR3 length: 16
D gene: NA
clone size: NA
V gene: TRBV27

CDR3 protein: CARRETGAPNTEAFF
CDR3 DNA: TGTGCCAGGCGGGAGACAGGGGCCCCGAACACTGAAGCTTTCTTT
J gene: TRBJ1-1
CDR3 length: 15
D gene: TRBD1
clone size: once
V gene: TRBV25-1

CDR3 protein: CASSSGPGSGANVLTF
CDR3 DNA: TGTGCCAGCAGCTCTGGACCGGGCTCTGGGGCCAACGTCCTGACTTTC
J gene: TRBJ2-6
CDR3 length: 16
D gene: NA
clone size: NA
V gene: TRBV11-2

CDR3 protein: CASSPTSGRAAYEQYF
CDR3 DNA: TGCGCCAGCAGCCCGACTAGCGGGAGGGCAGCCTACGAGCAGTACTTC
J gene: TRBJ2-7
CDR3 length: 16
D gene: TRBD2
clone size: NA
V gene: TRBV4-1

CDR3 protein: CASSLGGAPNNEQFF
CDR3 DNA: TGTGCCAGCAGCTTGGGTGGGGCGCCGAATAATGAGCAGTTCTTC
J gene: TRBJ2-1
CDR3 length: 15
D gene: NA
clone size: NA
V gene: TRBV5-4

CDR3 protein: CASSRRAGIIYGYTF
CDR3 DNA: TGTGCCAGCAGCCGCAGAGCAGGGATTATCTATGGCTACACCTTC
J gene: TRBJ1-2
CDR3 length: 15
D gene: NA
clone size: NA
V gene: TRBV7-9

CDR3 protein: CASSRRSVGSYEQYF
CDR3 DNA: TGTGCCAGCAGCCGACGTAGCGTCGGGTCCTACGAGCAGTACTTC
J gene: TRBJ2-7
CDR3 length: 15
D gene: NA
clone size: NA
V gene: TRBV7-2

CDR3 protein: CASSLNPDTQYF
CDR3 DNA: TGCGCCAGCAGCTTGAACCCAGATACGCAGTATTTT
J gene: TRBJ2-3
CDR3 length: 12
D gene: NA
clone size: NA
V gene: TRBV5-1

CDR3 protein: CASSSRTGGKGYEQYF
CDR3 DNA: TGTGCCAGCAGCTCCCGGACAGGGGGGAAAGGGTACGAGCAGTACTTC
J gene: TRBJ2-7
CDR3 length: 16
D gene: TRBD1
clone size: NA
V gene: TRBV7-6

CDR3 protein: CASSPEILAGDYRGEQFF
CDR3 DNA: TGTGCCAGTAGCCCAGAAATACTAGCGGGAGACTATAGGGGGGAGCAGTTCTTC
J gene: TRBJ2-1
CDR3 length: 18
D gene: TRBD2
clone size: NA
V gene: TRBV19

CDR3 protein: CASSLRPTGVNTEAFF
CDR3 DNA: TGTGCCAGCAGCTTAAGGCCCACAGGGGTAAACACTGAAGCTTTCTTT
J gene: TRBJ1-1
CDR3 length: 16
D gene: TRBD1
clone size: NA
V gene: TRBV7-3

CDR3 protein: CASSESGGIAKNIQYF
CDR3 DNA: TGTGCCAGCAGCGAAAGTGGCGGGATAGCCAAAAACATTCAGTACTTC
J gene: TRBJ2-4
CDR3 length: 16
D gene: NA
clone size: NA
V gene: TRBV14

CDR3 protein: CASSGGTSGRRGNEQFF
CDR3 DNA: TGTGCCAGCAGCGGGGGGACTAGCGGGAGGAGGGGAAATGAGCAGTTCTTC
J gene: TRBJ2-1
CDR3 length: 17
D gene: TRBD2
clone size: NA
V gene: TRBV9

CDR3 protein: CASSLYRANQPQHF
CDR3 DNA: TGTGCCAGCAGTTTATACAGAGCCAATCAGCCCCAGCATTTT
J gene: TRBJ1-5
CDR3 length: 14
D gene: NA
clone size: NA
V gene: TRBV28

CDR3 protein: CASSSPGQGFTGELFF
CDR3 DNA: TGCGCCAGCAGCTCTCCGGGACAGGGTTTCACCGGGGAGCTGTTTTTT
J gene: TRBJ2-2
CDR3 length: 16
D gene: TRBD1
clone size: NA
V gene: TRBV5-1

CDR3 protein: CASSLRGVGTDTQYF
CDR3 DNA: TGTGCCAGCAGTCTAAGAGGGGTGGGCACAGATACGCAGTATTTT
J gene: TRBJ2-3
CDR3 length: 15
D gene: NA
clone size: NA
V gene: TRBV7-9

CDR3 protein: CASSPQTSGTDTQYF
CDR3 DNA: TGTGCCAGCTCACCACAGACTAGCGGCACAGATACGCAGTATTTT
J gene: TRBJ2-3
CDR3 length: 15
D gene: TRBD2
clone size: NA
V gene: TRBV18

CDR3 protein: CASIAIKDPNEKLFF
CDR3 DNA: TGTGCCAGCATCGCCATAAAGGACCCTAATGAAAAACTGTTTTTT
J gene: TRBJ1-4
CDR3 length: 15
D gene: NA
clone size: NA
V gene: TRBV2

CDR3 protein: CASSGTGLAYEQYF
CDR3 DNA: TGCGCCAGCAGCGGTACGGGACTAGCCTACGAGCAGTACTTC
J gene: TRBJ2-7
CDR3 length: 14
D gene: TRBD2
clone size: few
V gene: TRBV5-1

CDR3 protein: CASKGGSTGKTEAFF
CDR3 DNA: TGTGCCAGCAAGGGGGGATCGACCGGGAAGACTGAAGCTTTCTTT
J gene: TRBJ1-1
CDR3 length: 15
D gene: NA
clone size: NA
V gene: TRBV6-5